This TCR beta chain was sequenced in a study of identifying expanded T cells in peripheral blood. The CDR3 is made up of 15 amino acids. Deletions cut 6 bases from V and 6 bases from J, with 20 bases between. Germline CDR1 and CDR2: MNHEY and SVGAGI. Produced via immunoSEQ multiplex PCR; TCRdb's table is partial and in-frame only. The sample has about 100,000 clones; roughly 88% are singletons. Worth noting for this clone: What it binds is not known.

Points from the study as a whole: Clone count variance between roughly 2-week samples rose with total template count.

The chain is built from TRBV6-5 and TRBJ1-2; D gene ambiguous. The material sequenced was blood. The sequence was obtained from a person between 18 and 75 years old in good health. CDR3 region: CASRSGRTDYHGYTF. DNA of the CDR3: TGTGCCAGCAGGTCGGGCAGGACGGACTATCATGGCTACACCTTC.